The present TCR beta chain was sequenced within a study of patients and donors after allogeneic stem cell transplantation. TCRdb passed the RT-PCR reads through MiXCR, listing each CDR3 protein once. The top ten clones hold 50% to 65% of a sample with some 150,000 distinct CDR3 sequences, about a third of them seen once. The CDR3 sequence is 15 residues long. V gave up 0 bases and J gave up 3 bases, with 11 bases separating them. Germline CDR1 reads SGHTA; CDR2 reads FQGNSA. This TCR derives from a human donor who was either an allogeneic HSCT recipient or a stem cell or donor lymphocyte infusion donor (not recorded which). It is not recorded whose cells these are; they may come from a transplant donor. Specimen: blood, either unsorted or a sorted T cell fraction (not recorded which). The chain carries TRBV7-2 and TRBJ1-1; D gene uncertain. The CDR3, as DNA: TGTGCCAGCAGCTTAGCTGGCCCCTTGGACACTGAAGCTTTCTTT. It yields the protein CASSLAGPLDTEAFF.